This entry concerns a single T cell receptor beta chain. Its antigen is not known. The data belong to a study of T cells after posttransplantation cyclophosphamide. The CDR3 is 13 amino acids. Germline V gene data show CDR1 as SGHNT and CDR2 as YYREEE (reference sequence). The germline V and J ends were trimmed by 3 bases and 0 bases, with 6 bases remaining between them. Assay: immunoSEQ multiplex PCR; the TCRdb copy retains only in-frame clones and omits some. Here the sample spans fewer than 60,000 clones, around 94% being singletons. Notes on the study in general: TRB overlap between skin or GI tissue T cells and blood was limited. Donor-recipient repertoire similarity was low at 1-2 months, rising over year one.

Sample: PBMCs. This receptor was taken from a woman between 25 and 40 years old in good health and a related stem cell transplant donor. The V gene is TRBV5-4, the J gene TRBJ1-1, with unresolved D. CDR3 DNA: TGTGCCAGCAGCTCAGGTATGAACACTGAAGCTTTCTTT. Amino acid sequence: CASSSGMNTEAFF.